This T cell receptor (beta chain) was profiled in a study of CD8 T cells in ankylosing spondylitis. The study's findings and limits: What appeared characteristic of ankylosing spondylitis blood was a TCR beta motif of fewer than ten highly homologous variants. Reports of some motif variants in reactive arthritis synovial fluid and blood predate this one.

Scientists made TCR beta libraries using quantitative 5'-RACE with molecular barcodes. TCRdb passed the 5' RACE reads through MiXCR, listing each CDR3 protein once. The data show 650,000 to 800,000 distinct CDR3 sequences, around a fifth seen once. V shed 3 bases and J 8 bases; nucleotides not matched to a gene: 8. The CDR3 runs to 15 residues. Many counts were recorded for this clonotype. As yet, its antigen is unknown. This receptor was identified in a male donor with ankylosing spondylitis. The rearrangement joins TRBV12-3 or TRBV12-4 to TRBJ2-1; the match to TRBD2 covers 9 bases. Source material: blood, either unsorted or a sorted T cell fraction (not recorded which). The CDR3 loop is CASSLRLAGWDEQFF. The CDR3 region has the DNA TGTGCCAGCAGTTTGCGCCTAGCGGGGTGGGATGAGCAGTTCTTC.